A selection of T cell receptor beta chains follows, all from one sample in a study of blood T cell repertoires in COVID-19. The method was immunoSEQ multiplex PCR; TCRdb's version includes in-frame clones alone and lacks a portion of them. This table holds 250,000 to 300,000 clones, about 89% found once. Source material: peripheral blood. These receptors were obtained from a woman aged 60-70 years with acute or convalescent COVID-19. Each CDR3 is given with its conserved first and last residue. A D gene is named only where the DNA matches it firmly. Size is omitted from some rows. Given values are once, few, many or a class for expanded clones.

j_gene,d_gene,v_gene,abundance,CDR3aa,CDR3nt
TRBJ2-5,TRBD1,TRBV7-3,few,CASSVTGGAETQYF,TGTGCCAGCAGCGTGACAGGGGGCGCGGAGACCCAGTACTTC
TRBJ2-3,TRBD1,TRBV19,-,CASTRDRGSPDTQYF,TGTGCCAGTACCCGGGACAGGGGATCCCCAGATACGCAGTATTTT
TRBJ2-3,-,TRBV14,-,CASSQDRRSTDTQYF,TGTGCCAGCAGCCAAGATAGGAGGAGCACAGATACGCAGTATTTT
TRBJ1-2,-,TRBV27,-,CASSLSPGTLLGYTF,TGTGCCAGCAGTTTATCGCCAGGGACACTCCTGGGCTACACCTTC
TRBJ1-2,-,TRBV3-1/TRBV3-2,once,CASSHSDRSGFGYTF,TGTGCCAGCAGCCATTCAGACAGGTCGGGCTTCGGCTACACCTTC
TRBJ2-1,-,TRBV9,-,CASSAHQTDYNEQFF,TGTGCCAGCAGCGCCCATCAGACAGACTACAATGAGCAGTTCTTC
TRBJ1-1,-,TRBV3-1/TRBV3-2,-,CASSPRGTNTEAFF,TGTGCCAGCAGCCCCCGGGGGACGAACACTGAAGCTTTCTTT
TRBJ2-1,-,TRBV7-8,-,CASSLLRTRGNEQFF,TGTGCCAGCAGCTTACTAAGGACCAGGGGTAATGAGCAGTTCTTC
TRBJ2-1,TRBD2,TRBV6-4,-,CASSELASGSRDEQFF,TGTGCCAGCAGTGAGCTGGCTAGCGGGAGTCGGGATGAGCAGTTCTTC
TRBJ2-1,-,TRBV15,-,CATSRDGGRADEQFF,TGTGCCACCAGCAGAGATGGGGGCAGGGCCGATGAGCAGTTCTTC
TRBJ2-7,TRBD2,TRBV3-1/TRBV3-2,-,CASSQREPGGVYEQYF,TGTGCCAGCAGCCAACGGGAGCCCGGGGGGGTGTACGAGCAGTACTTC
TRBJ2-3,-,TRBV4-1,-,CASSQVVDTQYF,TGCGCCAGCAGCCAAGTAGTGGATACGCAGTATTTT
TRBJ2-1,-,TRBV5-5,once,CASSPLVDEQFF,TGTGCCAGCAGCCCACTAGTTGATGAGCAGTTCTTC
TRBJ2-7,-,TRBV6-6,-,CASSPLQGTAYEQYF,TGTGCCAGCAGCCCATTACAGGGTACAGCCTACGAGCAGTACTTC
TRBJ2-5,-,TRBV18,-,CASSQRRVQETQYF,TGTGCCAGCTCACAGAGGAGGGTTCAAGAGACCCAGTACTTC
TRBJ1-4,-,TRBV19,-,CASSIGGATNEKLFF,TGTGCCAGTAGTATAGGAGGAGCAACTAATGAAAAACTGTTTTTT
TRBJ2-1,-,TRBV2,-,CASSEAWTTYNEQFF,TGTGCCAGCAGTGAAGCCTGGACAACGTACAATGAGCAGTTCTTC
TRBJ2-1,-,TRBV5-1,-,CASSWALGGPSLPDEQFF,TGCGCCAGCAGCTGGGCCCTGGGAGGCCCTTCCCTCCCCGATGAGCAGTTCTTC
TRBJ1-2,-,TRBV7-9,-,CASSPFRDYGYTF,TGTGCCAGCAGCCCCTTCCGGGACTATGGCTACACCTTC
TRBJ1-1,-,TRBV5-6,-,CASSFRGVQNTEAFF,TGTGCCAGCAGCTTCCGGGGAGTACAGAACACTGAAGCTTTCTTT
TRBJ2-3,-,TRBV9,once,CASSGGVHSTDTQYF,TGTGCCAGCAGCGGGGGGGTCCATAGCACAGATACGCAGTATTTT
TRBJ2-5,-,TRBV19,once,CASSILTGSEQETQYF,TGTGCCAGTAGCATCCTTACCGGGTCCGAGCAAGAGACCCAGTACTTC
TRBJ2-1,TRBD2,TRBV28,-,CASRPRWLAEYNEQFF,TGTGCCAGCAGGCCTCGGTGGCTAGCGGAGTACAATGAGCAGTTCTTC
TRBJ2-3,TRBD2,TRBV5-1,-,CASSLGTSGQDTQYF,TGCGCCAGCAGCTTGGGGACTAGCGGGCAAGATACGCAGTATTTT
TRBJ1-1,TRBD1,TRBV7-3,-,CASSFDRGGGEAFF,TGTGCCAGCAGCTTCGACAGGGGAGGGGGTGAAGCTTTCTTT
TRBJ2-7,TRBD1,TRBV18,-,CASSPNRGSYEQYF,TGTGCCAGCTCACCTAACAGGGGATCCTACGAGCAGTACTTC
TRBJ2-1,TRBD2,TRBV28,-,CASSLYWRGSSYNEQFF,TGTGCCAGCAGTTTATATTGGCGGGGGAGCTCCTACAATGAGCAGTTCTTC
TRBJ1-5,-,TRBV4-1,-,CASSQEQLGQPQHF,TGCGCCAGCAGCCAAGAGCAACTGGGCCAGCCCCAGCATTTT
TRBJ2-7,TRBD2,TRBV2,-,CASSLLGTTIYEQYF,TGTGCCAGCAGTCTCTTGGGGACTACCATCTACGAGCAGTACTTC
TRBJ2-1,TRBD1,TRBV3-1/TRBV3-2,-,CASSQGTGAREQFF,TGTGCCAGCAGCCAAGGGACAGGGGCGCGGGAGCAGTTCTTC
TRBJ1-3,-,TRBV28,few,CASSPQGSGNTIYF,TGTGCCAGCAGTCCTCAGGGCTCTGGAAACACCATATATTTT
TRBJ1-2,TRBD1,TRBV5-5,-,CASSPSGTGVEGYTF,TGTGCCAGCAGCCCATCGGGGACAGGCGTCGAGGGCTACACCTTC
TRBJ2-5,-,TRBV4-1,-,CASSQDGAQETQYF,TGCGCCAGCAGCCAAGATGGGGCCCAAGAGACCCAGTACTTC
TRBJ1-1,-,TRBV19,-,CASKGGNTEAFF,TGTGCCAGTAAGGGAGGAAACACTGAAGCTTTCTTT
TRBJ2-7,TRBD1,TRBV7-2,-,CASSSRQGAYEQYF,TGTGCCAGCAGTTCTCGACAGGGGGCCTACGAGCAGTACTTC
TRBJ2-5,-,TRBV7-9,-,CASNLGVSGETQYF,TGTGCCAGCAACTTGGGAGTGAGCGGGGAGACCCAGTACTTC
TRBJ2-2,-,TRBV11-2,-,CASSLAASESTGELFF,TGTGCCAGCAGCTTAGCGGCTAGCGAAAGCACCGGGGAGCTGTTTTTT
TRBJ1-2,-,TRBV27,once,CASSLVSGSSYGYTF,TGTGCCAGCAGTTTAGTGTCGGGTTCGTCCTATGGCTACACCTTC
TRBJ1-3,TRBD1,TRBV7-3,-,CASSLDRGGNTIYF,TGTGCCAGCAGCCTGGACAGGGGTGGAAACACCATATATTTT
TRBJ1-1,TRBD1,TRBV2,-,CASSPRDRANTEAFF,TGTGCCAGCAGCCCGAGGGACAGGGCGAACACTGAAGCTTTCTTT
TRBJ1-2,-,TRBV3-1/TRBV3-2,-,CASSQETGIWPQYGYTF,TGTGCCAGCAGCCAAGAGACGGGGATTTGGCCCCAGTATGGCTACACCTTC
TRBJ2-5,TRBD2,TRBV2,-,CASTGASGSSVSQYF,TGTGCCAGCACTGGAGCTAGCGGGTCGTCGGTGTCCCAGTACTTC
TRBJ2-1,TRBD1,TRBV7-9,-,CASSWDRGLSEQFF,TGTGCCAGCAGCTGGGACAGGGGGCTAAGCGAGCAGTTCTTC
TRBJ2-4,TRBD1,TRBV28,-,CASSSPGQDKNIQYF,TGTGCCAGCAGTTCCCCCGGACAGGACAAAAACATTCAGTACTTC
TRBJ1-4,-,TRBV2,-,CASSGLLGGKLFF,TGTGCCAGCAGTGGGCTACTAGGTGGAAAACTGTTTTTT
TRBJ1-3,-,TRBV3-1/TRBV3-2,once,CASSQYNSGNTIYF,TGTGCCAGCAGCCAATACAACTCTGGAAACACCATATATTTT
TRBJ2-5,TRBD2,TRBV7-3,-,CASSLGTSGRTGETQYF,TGTGCCAGCAGCTTAGGGACTAGCGGGAGAACGGGGGAGACCCAGTACTTC
TRBJ1-6,TRBD1,TRBV27,-,CASSAFTGTANSPLHF,TGTGCCAGCAGTGCCTTTACTGGGACAGCTAATTCACCCCTCCACTTT
TRBJ2-7,TRBD1,TRBV6-1,-,CASSEGDRVAYEQYF,TGTGCCAGCAGTGAAGGCGACAGGGTGGCCTACGAGCAGTACTTC
TRBJ1-2,-,TRBV7-9,-,CASSLAGPQGHGYTF,TGTGCCAGCAGCTTAGCGGGGCCACAGGGTCATGGCTACACCTTC
TRBJ1-1,-,TRBV6-2/TRBV6-3,-,CASSVDKNTEAFF,TGTGCCAGCAGCGTTGACAAGAACACTGAAGCTTTCTTT
TRBJ2-3,TRBD2,TRBV7-2,-,CASSLVGTSGSTDTQYF,TGTGCCAGCAGCTTAGTGGGGACTAGCGGGAGCACAGATACGCAGTATTTT